A selection of T cell receptor beta chains follows, all from one sample in a study of memory B cells and T cells in multiple sclerosis. These receptors have no known antigen. Assay: immunoSEQ multiplex PCR; the TCRdb copy retains only in-frame clones and omits some. Here the sample spans fewer than 15,000 clones, approximately 84% being singletons. The sequenced material came from PBMCs from blood kept in culture. All receptors derive from a human donor with multiple sclerosis. Each CDR3 is given with its conserved first and last residue. Each record gives: V gene, clone size, J gene, D gene, CDR3 DNA, CDR3 protein. The D gene is left open where the match is weak. Clone size, where shown, is once, few, many, or a class for clones that have expanded.

TRBV6-6	NA	TRBJ1-2	NA	TGTGCCAGCAGCCACCGGGGGGTAGGGTATGGCTACACCTTC	CASSHRGVGYGYTF
TRBV29-1	NA	TRBJ1-1	TRBD1	TGCAGCGTACCCGGGACAGGGGGCGAGACTGAAGCTTTCTTT	CSVPGTGGETEAFF
TRBV28	few	TRBJ1-2	NA	TGTGCCAGCTCGGGACTCTCATTCTATGGCTACACCTTC	CASSGLSFYGYTF
TRBV2	NA	TRBJ2-1	TRBD2	TGTGCCAGCAGTGCTAGCGGGGGGGTGAGTAGAGATGAGCAGTTCTTC	CASSASGGVSRDEQFF
TRBV28	NA	TRBJ2-3	TRBD2	TGTGCCAGCAGTTTAGGCCCCTCCTACGGGAGGGTAACTAGCACAGATACGCAGTATTTT	CASSLGPSYGRVTSTDTQYF
TRBV2	NA	TRBJ2-1	NA	TGTGCCAGCAGCTCGGGACCAATTGCCTACAATGAGCAGTTCTTC	CASSSGPIAYNEQFF
TRBV28	NA	TRBJ1-1	NA	TGTGCCAGCAGCTGGTGGGGGTTGAACACTGAAGCTTTCTTT	CASSWWGLNTEAFF
TRBV19	once	TRBJ2-3	NA	TGTGCCAGTAGCCGGGGATTCTTGAGTACCACAGATACGCAGTATTTT	CASSRGFLSTTDTQYF
TRBV27	once	TRBJ2-1	NA	TGTGCCAGCCGCAGGGTGCCCTTCAATGAGCAGTTCTTC	CASRRVPFNEQFF
TRBV5-1	NA	TRBJ1-2	NA	TGCGCCAGCAGCCAATCGAGCAAGAACTATGGCTACACCTTC	CASSQSSKNYGYTF
TRBV6-6	NA	TRBJ1-2	TRBD1	TGTGCCAGCAGCCCCGGACAGGGGTTTCAGTACACCTTC	CASSPGQGFQYTF
TRBV5-6	NA	TRBJ2-5	NA	TGTGCCAGCAGCTTTTACAGTACCTATATTCCCCAGTACTTC	CASSFYSTYIPQYF
TRBV15	NA	TRBJ1-2	NA	TGTGCCACCACCAAACAGGGAACCTATGGCTACACCTTC	CATTKQGTYGYTF
TRBV6-5	NA	TRBJ2-5	NA	TGTGCCAGCAGAGAGGGGGTTTCCATCGAGACCCAGTACTTC	CASREGVSIETQYF
TRBV7-9	NA	TRBJ2-5	NA	TGTGCCAGCAGCTTAGGGTTACAGCGAGAGACCCAGTACTTC	CASSLGLQRETQYF
TRBV5-6	NA	TRBJ1-1	TRBD1	TGTGCCAGCAGCTCCCAGGACAGGGCGAACACTGAAGCTTTCTTT	CASSSQDRANTEAFF
TRBV4-2	few	TRBJ2-1	TRBD2	TGTGCCAGCAGCCAAGATACTAGCGGGAACTCCTACAATGAGCAGTTCTTC	CASSQDTSGNSYNEQFF
TRBV27	NA	TRBJ1-1	NA	NA	CASSSSTGPEAFF
TRBV28	NA	TRBJ1-5	TRBD1	TGTGCCAGCAGGGACAGGGGCGTTAGCAATCAGCCCCAGCATTTT	CASRDRGVSNQPQHF
TRBV9	NA	TRBJ2-3	NA	TGTGCCAGCAGCGACGGCGGCGGGGTAAGCACAGATACGCAGTATTTT	CASSDGGGVSTDTQYF
TRBV5-1	NA	TRBJ2-2	NA	TGCGCCACCAACCTCTGGGGGGGCGAAACCGGGGAGCTGTTTTTT	CATNLWGGETGELFF
TRBV9	NA	TRBJ1-1	NA	TGTGCCAGCAGCGTAGGGGCAGGGAGGAACACTGAAGCTTTCTTT	CASSVGAGRNTEAFF
TRBV20-1	NA	TRBJ2-7	NA	TGCAGTCCCTGGGCGGACGAGCAGTACTTC	CSPWADEQYF
TRBV5-1	NA	TRBJ1-1	NA	TGCGCCAGCAGCTTGGAGAGTCGGGGAAGTGAAGCTTTCTTT	CASSLESRGSEAFF
TRBV19	NA	TRBJ2-2	NA	TGTGCCAGTAGTATGGCCCTGTATGATCCATCGAACACCGGGGAGCTGTTTTTT	CASSMALYDPSNTGELFF
TRBV6-1	NA	TRBJ1-2	TRBD1	TGTGCCAGCAGTGAAGGACAGGGGCCCTATGGCTACACCTTC	CASSEGQGPYGYTF
TRBV30	few	TRBJ1-2	NA	TGTGCCTGGATGCGGACAGAGGAGCTGAGCTATGGCTACACCTTC	CAWMRTEELSYGYTF
TRBV19	few	TRBJ2-2	NA	TGTGCCAGTAGTATCACGGGGGATACCGGGGAGCTGTTTTTT	CASSITGDTGELFF
TRBV6-1	NA	TRBJ2-5	NA	TGTGCCAGCAGTGTGACGAACAGCCGACCAGAGACCCAGTACTTC	CASSVTNSRPETQYF
TRBV9	NA	TRBJ1-1	NA	TGTGCCAGCAGCGGTGCGCTGGGGTCCACTGAAGCTTTCTTT	CASSGALGSTEAFF
TRBV15	NA	TRBJ2-5	TRBD1	TGTGCCACCAGGTGGGACAGGGAGCAAGAGACCCAGTACTTC	CATRWDREQETQYF
TRBV15	few	TRBJ2-1	NA	TGTGCCACCAGCAGAGAGAGTGGGAGTGAGCAGTTCTTC	CATSRESGSEQFF
TRBV14	few	TRBJ2-7	TRBD2	TGTGCCAGCAGCCAAGTGGCGGGGGTATACGAGCAGTACTTC	CASSQVAGVYEQYF
TRBV6-5	NA	TRBJ2-7	NA	TGTGCCAGCAGTTACTCGAGGTGGGGTGGAACTGAGCAGTACTTC	CASSYSRWGGTEQYF
TRBV11-2	NA	TRBJ2-2	TRBD1	TGTGCCAGCAGCTTCGGACAGGCGAACACCGGGGAGCTGTTTTTT	CASSFGQANTGELFF
TRBV6-5	NA	TRBJ1-5	TRBD1	TGTGCCAGCAGTCGAGGGACAGGGAGTCAGCCCCAGCATTTT	CASSRGTGSQPQHF
TRBV27	NA	TRBJ2-3	TRBD2	TGTGCCAGCAGTAGTTCCCGGACTAGCCGATCAGATACGCAGTATTTT	CASSSSRTSRSDTQYF
TRBV27	NA	TRBJ1-2	NA	TGTGCCCGCCGACAGATATGGGGATATGGCTACACCTTC	CARRQIWGYGYTF
TRBV5-1	NA	TRBJ2-3	NA	TGCGCCAGCAGCTTGCCGGAAGATACGCAGTATTTT	CASSLPEDTQYF
TRBV5-1	NA	TRBJ1-3	NA	TGCGCCAGCAGCTTGGACAGTGTCTCTGGAAACACCATATATTTT	CASSLDSVSGNTIYF
TRBV2	NA	TRBJ2-3	TRBD1	TGTGCCAGCAGTGGGGACAGGGAGATTACTAGCACAGATACGCAGTATTTT	CASSGDREITSTDTQYF
TRBV9	NA	TRBJ2-3	TRBD2	TGTGCCAGCAGCAGCGGGAGGGGGTCAGATACGCAGTATTTT	CASSSGRGSDTQYF
TRBV5-4	once	TRBJ2-3	TRBD1	TGTGCCAGCAGCCCGGGACAGAACACAGATACGCAGTATTTT	CASSPGQNTDTQYF
TRBV7-3	once	TRBJ2-3	TRBD2	TGTGCCAGCAGCTTGCGGGGGGCTAGCACAGATACGCAGTATTTT	CASSLRGASTDTQYF
TRBV6-1	NA	TRBJ2-1	NA	TGTGCCAGCAGTGATATATACGGGGTTAGCGGATCCTCCTACAATGAGCAGTTCTTC	CASSDIYGVSGSSYNEQFF
TRBV6-5	NA	TRBJ1-2	TRBD1	TGTGCCAGCAGTAGGCAGGGGGCGGGGAACTATGGCTACACCTTC	CASSRQGAGNYGYTF
TRBV30	NA	TRBJ2-7	NA	TGTGCCTGGAGTCGGGGGTCCTCCTACGAGCAGTACTTC	CAWSRGSSYEQYF
TRBV7-3	NA	TRBJ2-5	NA	TGTGCCAGCAGCCTCGTTGGGGGTCTGGAGACCCAGTACTTC	CASSLVGGLETQYF
TRBV7-9	NA	TRBJ1-5	NA	TGTGCCAGCAGCTTAGCAGGGGTAGGGAGTCAGCCCCAGCATTTT	CASSLAGVGSQPQHF
TRBV5-1	NA	TRBJ2-3	TRBD2	TGCGCCAGCAGCCCGGGACTAGCTGGGGTGAATACGCAGTATTTT	CASSPGLAGVNTQYF
TRBV7-2	NA	TRBJ2-6	NA	TGTGCCAGCAGCCACAGGGCCTCTGGGGCCAACGTCCTGACTTTC	CASSHRASGANVLTF
TRBV7-9	NA	TRBJ2-1	TRBD2	TGTGCCAGCAGCCCAGGACTAGCGGAGCCGAATGAGCAGTTCTTC	CASSPGLAEPNEQFF
TRBV28	few	TRBJ1-1	NA	TGTGCCAGCAGTTCCTTGGGGGAAGGGACTGAAGCTTTCTTT	CASSSLGEGTEAFF
TRBV5-5	NA	TRBJ1-5	NA	TGTGCCAGCAGCTTCTCAGGGGAAGGGAAGCCCCAGCATTTT	CASSFSGEGKPQHF